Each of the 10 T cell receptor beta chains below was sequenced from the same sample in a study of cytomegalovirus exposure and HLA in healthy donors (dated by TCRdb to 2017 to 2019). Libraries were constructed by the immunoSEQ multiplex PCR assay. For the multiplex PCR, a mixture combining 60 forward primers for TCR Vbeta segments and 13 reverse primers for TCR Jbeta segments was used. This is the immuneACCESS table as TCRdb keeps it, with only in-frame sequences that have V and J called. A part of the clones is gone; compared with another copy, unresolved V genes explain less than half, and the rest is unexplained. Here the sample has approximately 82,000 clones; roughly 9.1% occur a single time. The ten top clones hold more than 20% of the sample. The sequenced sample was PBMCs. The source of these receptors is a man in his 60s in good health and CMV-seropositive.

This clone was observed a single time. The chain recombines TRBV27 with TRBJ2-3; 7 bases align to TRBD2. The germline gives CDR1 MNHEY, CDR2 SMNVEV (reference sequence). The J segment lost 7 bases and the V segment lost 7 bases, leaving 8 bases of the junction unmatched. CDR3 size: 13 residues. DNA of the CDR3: TGTGCCAGCACGGGCGGGAGTAGGAATACGCAGTATTTT. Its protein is CASTGGSRNTQYF.

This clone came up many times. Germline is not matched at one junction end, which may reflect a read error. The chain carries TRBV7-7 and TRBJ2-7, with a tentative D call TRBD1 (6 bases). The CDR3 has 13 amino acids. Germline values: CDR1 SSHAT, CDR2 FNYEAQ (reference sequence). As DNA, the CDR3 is TGTGCTAGCAGCTCTTGGAGAGGGGGCGAGCAGTACTTC. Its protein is CASSSWRGGEQYF.

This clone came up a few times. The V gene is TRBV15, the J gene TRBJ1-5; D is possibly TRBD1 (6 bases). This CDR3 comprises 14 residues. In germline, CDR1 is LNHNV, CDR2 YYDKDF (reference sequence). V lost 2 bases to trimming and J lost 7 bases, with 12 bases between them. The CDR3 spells CATSRNTGFQPQHF. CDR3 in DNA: TGTGCCACCAGCAGAAACACAGGGTTCCAGCCCCAGCATTTT.

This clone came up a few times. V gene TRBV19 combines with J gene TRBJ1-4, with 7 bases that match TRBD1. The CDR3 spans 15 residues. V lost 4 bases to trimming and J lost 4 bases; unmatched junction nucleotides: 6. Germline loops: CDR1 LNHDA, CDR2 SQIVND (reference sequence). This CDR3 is CASSTPGQHNEKLFF. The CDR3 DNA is TGTGCCAGTAGTACGCCGGGACAGCATAATGAAAAACTGTTTTTT.

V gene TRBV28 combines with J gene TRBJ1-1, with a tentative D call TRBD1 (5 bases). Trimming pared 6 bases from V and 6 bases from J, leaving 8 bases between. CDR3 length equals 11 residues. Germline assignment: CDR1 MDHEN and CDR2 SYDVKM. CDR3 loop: CASRGHSEAFF. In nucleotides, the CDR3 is TGTGCCAGCAGGGGGCACTCTGAAGCTTTCTTT.

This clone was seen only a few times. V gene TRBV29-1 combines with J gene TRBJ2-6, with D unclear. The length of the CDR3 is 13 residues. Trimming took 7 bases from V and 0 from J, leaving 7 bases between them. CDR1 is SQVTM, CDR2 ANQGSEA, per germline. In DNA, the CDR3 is TGCAGCGCAGAAATCTCTGGGGCCAACGTCCTGACTTTC. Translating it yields CSAEISGANVLTF. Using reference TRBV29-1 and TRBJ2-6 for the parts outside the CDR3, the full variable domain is SAVISQKPSRDICQRGTSLTIQCQVDSQVTMMFWYRQQPGQSLTLIATANQGSEATYESGFVIDKFPISRPNLTFSTLTVSNMSPEDSSIYLCSAEISGANVLTFGAGSRLTVL.

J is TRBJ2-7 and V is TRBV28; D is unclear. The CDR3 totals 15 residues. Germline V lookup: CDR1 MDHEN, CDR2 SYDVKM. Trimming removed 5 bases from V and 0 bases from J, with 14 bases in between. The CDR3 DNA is TGTGCCAGCAGTGTTAGACTTGCCGGCTCCTACGAGCAGTACTTC. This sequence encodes CASSVRLAGSYEQYF.

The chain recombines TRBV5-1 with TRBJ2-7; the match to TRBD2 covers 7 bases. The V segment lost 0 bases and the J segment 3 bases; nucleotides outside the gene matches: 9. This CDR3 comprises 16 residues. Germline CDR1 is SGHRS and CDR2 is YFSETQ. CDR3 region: CASSLGGSLPYYEQYF. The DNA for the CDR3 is TGCGCCAGCAGCTTGGGCGGGAGCCTCCCTTACTACGAGCAGTACTTC. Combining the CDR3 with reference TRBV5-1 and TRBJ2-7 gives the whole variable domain KAGVTQTPRYLIKTRGQQVTLSCSPISGHRSVSWYQQTPGQGLQFLFEYFSETQRNKGNFPGRFSGRQFSNSRSEMNVSTLELGDSALYLCASSLGGSLPYYEQYFGPGTRLTVT.

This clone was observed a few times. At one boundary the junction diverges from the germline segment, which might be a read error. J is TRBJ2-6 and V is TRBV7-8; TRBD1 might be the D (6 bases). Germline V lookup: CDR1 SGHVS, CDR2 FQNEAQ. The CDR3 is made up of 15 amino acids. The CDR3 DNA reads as TGTGCCAGCAGCTTAGGACAGGCTGGGGCCAACGTCCCGACTTTC. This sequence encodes CASSLGQAGANVPTF.

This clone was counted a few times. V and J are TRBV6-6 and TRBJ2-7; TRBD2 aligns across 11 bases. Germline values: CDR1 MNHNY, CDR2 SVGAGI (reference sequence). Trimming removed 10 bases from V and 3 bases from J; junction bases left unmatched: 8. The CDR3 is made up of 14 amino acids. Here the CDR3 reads CATWTSGSYYEQYF. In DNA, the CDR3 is TGTGCCACCTGGACTAGCGGGTCGTACTACGAGCAGTACTTC.